Sequencing of this TCR beta chain was carried out in a study of T cell responses to AZD1222 COVID-19 vaccine. Study conclusions and caveats: Possibly, clonal diversity was underestimated; donors were largely white British and included more females. Close to half of spike-specific TCRs reportedly recognize unmutated variant regions. Increases in Spike-specific TCR breadth and depth were seen after two AZD1222 doses.

Method: immunoSEQ multiplex PCR; TCRdb's copy keeps in-frame clones and lacks some. The sample holds 130,000 or so clones, about nine tenths seen once. This clone has a single count. The antigen is unknown. Germline V CDR1 and CDR2: LNHNV, YYDKDF (reference sequence). The CDR3 is 16 amino acids. V was pared by 4 bases and J by 6 bases, with 11 bases of the junction left unmatched. The TCR was taken from an adult in good health. V usage is TRBV15 and J usage is TRBJ2-3; the match to TRBD1 covers 9 bases. The source material was peripheral blood, sampled on day 0 of AZD1222 vaccination. In DNA, the CDR3 is TGTGCCACCAGCAAAATGCCGGGACAGGGCCGCGATACGCAGTATTTT. It translates to CATSKMPGQGRDTQYF.